These 2 T cell receptor beta chains were sequenced from one sample in a study of PD-1 blockade in mismatch repair-deficient tumors. The table came from immunoSEQ multiplex PCR; TCRdb's copy has only in-frame clones and leaves some out. The data contain approximately 50,000 clones, approximately 78% of them singletons. The material was peripheral blood, obtained 4 weeks after starting pembrolizumab. The receptors derive from an adult with mismatch repair-deficient cancer.

The table lists this clone with a few counts. The chain employs TRBV5-4 and TRBJ1-5, with TRBD1 as a possible D gene (5 bases). V lost 0 bases and J 4 bases, leaving 5 bases between the germline ends. CDR3 length: 13 residues. The germline CDR1 and CDR2 sequences are SGHNT and YYREEE (reference sequence). The CDR3 sequence: CASSLDRNQPQHF. The CDR3 bases are TGTGCCAGCAGCTTGGACAGGAATCAGCCCCAGCATTTT.

The genes are TRBV5-1 and TRBJ1-1; D gene ambiguous. CDR3 length equals 14 residues. Germline CDR1 is SGHRS and CDR2 is YFSETQ. V lost 0 bases and J 5 bases, leaving 11 bases between the germline ends. The CDR3: CASSLGEEGTEAFF. DNA for the CDR3: TGCGCCAGCAGCTTGGGGGAAGAGGGTACTGAAGCTTTCTTT.